This TCR beta chain was profiled in a study of blood T cells in healthy people across ages. This clonotype turned up a few times. A second roughly 6 to 12 cycle PCR used barcoded and J-beta primers. MiXCR, applied by TCRdb to the 5' RACE reads, yields one record per CDR3 protein. The data show 800,000 to 900,000 distinct CDR3 sequences, 62% seen once. The germline V gene encodes CDR1 SQVTM and CDR2 ANQGSEA. V gave up 3 bases and J gave up 4 bases; unmatched junction bases: 3. The CDR3 is 13 residues long. The chain recombines TRBV29-1 with TRBJ2-3, with 8 bases identical to TRBD1. The sequenced sample consisted of blood. This sequence originates from a man between 25 and 39 years old in good health. This chain's CDR3 is CSVETGVSDTQYF. The CDR3 DNA is TGCAGCGTTGAGACAGGGGTCTCAGATACGCAGTATTTT.